This T cell receptor (beta chain) appears in the sequencing data of a study of T-cell memory formation after mild COVID-19. Overall study: Clustering of TCRs was largely donor specific. Study-level points and caveats: Contracting CD8+ clones were enriched in EMRA, CD4+ mainly in CM and EM.

About this clonotype: Its antigen is unidentified.

The CDR3 has 14 amino acids. Trimming stripped 4 bases from V and 3 bases from J, with 12 bases between. Germline values: CDR1 LGHDT, CDR2 YNNKEL (reference sequence). TCRdb processed the 5' RACE reads anew with MiXCR; each CDR3 protein has one entry. Among about 560,000 distinct CDR3 sequences listed, roughly 18% were seen once. J is TRBJ2-5 and V is TRBV3-1; maybe TRBD2 (6 bases). The sequenced material came from PBMCs or a T cell subset sorted from them (not recorded which). The receptor was derived from an adult woman who had mild COVID-19 (a few samples of this study predate the infection). Cell type and time point are not known. The CDR3 bases are TGTGCCAGCAGCCCCTACGGCGGGGAAGAGACCCAGTACTTC. This gives the protein CASSPYGGEETQYF.